These 29 T cell receptor beta chains came from one sample sequenced in a study of response to subunit inactivated influenza vaccine. TCRdb reanalysed the RT-PCR reads using MiXCR and keeps one entry per CDR3 protein. The table lists roughly 760,000 distinct CDR3 sequences, roughly 20% of them singletons, with roughly a tenth in the top ten. Sample: PBMCs from blood, taken 5 days after vaccination. These receptors originate from a man in his fifties or sixties who received an inactivated influenza vaccine.

The chain joins TRBV5-6 to TRBJ2-3; 9 bases are a match to TRBD2. The CDR3 spans 15 residues. V trimming: 1 base; J trimming: 4 bases; junction bases outside the gene matches: 4. Germline CDR1 is SGHDT and CDR2 is YYEEEE. The CDR3 protein is CASSLLRGGPDTQYF. The CDR3 DNA is TGTGCCAGCAGCTTGCTGCGGGGGGGCCCAGATACGCAGTATTTT.

J is TRBJ2-2 and V is TRBV3-1, with 9 positions matching TRBD1. With V trimmed by 0 bases and J by 6 bases, 5 bases remained unmatched. This CDR3 has 16 residues. CDR1 is LGHDT, CDR2 YNNKEL, per germline (reference sequence). Written as DNA, the CDR3 is TGTGCCAGCAGCCAAGATACCGGGACAGGGTCCGGGGAGCTGTTTTTT. Amino acid sequence: CASSQDTGTGSGELFF. Using reference TRBV3-1 and TRBJ2-2 for the parts outside the CDR3, the full variable domain is DTAVSQTPKYLVTQMGNDKSIKCEQNLGHDTMYWYKQDSKKFLKIMFSYNNKELIINETVPNRFSPKSPDKAHLNLHINSLELGDSAVYFCASSQDTGTGSGELFFGEGSRLTVL.

The V call is TRBV12-3 or TRBV12-4, the J call TRBJ1-6, with 8 bases fitting TRBD1. The CDR3 is 15 amino acids. With 6 bases clipped from V and 10 bases from J, the junction kept 11 bases outside the gene matches. Here the CDR3 reads CASRPGQGGGSPLHF. In nucleotides, the CDR3 is TGTGCCAGCAGACCCGGACAGGGAGGAGGGTCACCCCTCCACTTT.

The rearrangement links TRBV16 to TRBJ1-2; D unresolved. The CDR3 is 12 amino acids. V lost 0 bases and J lost 4, with 3 bases in between. From germline, CDR1 is KGHSY and CDR2 FQNENV. The CDR3 reads CASSQSTYGYTF. DNA for the CDR3: TGTGCCAGCAGCCAATCGACCTATGGCTACACCTTC.

This clonotype was observed a handful of times. V gene TRBV12-3 or TRBV12-4 combines with J gene TRBJ1-2; 7 positions agree with TRBD1. V shed 5 bases and J 4 bases; nucleotides not matched to a gene: 13. This CDR3 spans 16 amino acids. The CDR3 nucleotides are TGTGCCAGCAGTCCTCCGCTGGACAGGCCTAGCTATGGCTACACCTTC. This codes for CASSPPLDRPSYGYTF.

This clonotype was seen a handful of times. The chain combines TRBV20-1 with TRBJ2-1, with 8 bases matching TRBD2. The ends lost 5 bases at V and 3 bases at J; junction bases unmatched: 21. Germline CDR1 reads DFQATT; CDR2 reads SNEGSKA (reference sequence). The CDR3 contains 19 residues. The CDR3 is CSADSQHVGGESGYNEQFF. The CDR3 DNA sequence: TGCAGTGCTGATAGCCAGCACGTCGGGGGGGAGTCCGGCTACAATGAGCAGTTCTTC.

This clonotype has more than one count but fewer than ten. J is TRBJ2-3 and V is TRBV7-6; no clear D gene. This CDR3 has 10 amino acids. Germline loops: CDR1 SGHVS, CDR2 FNYEAQ. V was cut by 8 bases and J by 1 base, with 1 base left in between. CDR3 DNA: TGTGCCAGCGGCACAGATACGCAGTATTTT. It specifies CASGTDTQYF.

This clonotype was observed once. The junction departs from germline at one end; a sequencing error may be responsible. The chain carries TRBV18 and TRBJ2-7; the match to TRBD1 covers 9 bases. The CDR3 is 15 residues long. CDR1 is KGHSH and CDR2 is LQKENI in the germline V gene. The CDR3: CASSQTGTGNYEQNF. The CDR3 nucleotides are TGTGCCAGCTCACAAACCGGGACAGGGAACTACGAGCAGAACTTC.

This clonotype was detected a few times. The genes are TRBV7-9 and TRBJ2-1; D unclear. V lost 5 bases and J lost 7, with 9 bases in between. Germline CDR1 reads SEHNR; CDR2 reads FQNEAQ (reference sequence). This CDR3 is built from 12 residues. Here the CDR3 reads CASSRSLNEQFF. For the CDR3, the DNA is TGTGCCAGCAGCCGATCCCTAAATGAGCAGTTCTTC. Complete variable domain (other parts from reference TRBV7-9 and TRBJ2-1): DTGVSQNPRHKITKRGQNVTFRCDPISEHNRLYWYRQTLGQGPEFLTYFQNEAQLEKSRLLSDRFSAERPKGSFSTLEIQRTEQGDSAMYLCASSRSLNEQFFGPGTRLTVL.

The chain uses TRBV7-9 and TRBJ2-5; 9 bases agree with TRBD1. Germline CDR1 is SEHNR and CDR2 is FQNEAQ (reference sequence). The V and J ends lost 4 bases and 4 bases, in that order; junction bases with no gene match: 10. This CDR3 is built from 16 residues. CDR3 residues: CASSSGTGIGRETQYF. The CDR3 DNA follows: TGTGCCAGCAGCTCGGGGACAGGGATTGGTCGAGAGACCCAGTACTTC.

This sequence joins TRBV20-1 and TRBJ2-7; D may be TRBD2 (6 bases). CDR1 DFQATT and CDR2 SNEGSKA come from the germline V gene (reference sequence). The V end lost 5 bases, the J end lost 5 bases, and 16 bases lay between the germline ends. The CDR3 has 13 residues. Written as DNA, the CDR3 is TGCAGTGCTGGGTTGGGGGGAATCGACGAGCAGTACTTC. It codes for CSAGLGGIDEQYF.

This clonotype was seen repeatedly, ten times or more. The DNA for the CDR3 is TGCAGCGTGGAACTAATGGACAGGGGGAACACCGGGGAGCTGTTTTTT. It codes for CSVELMDRGNTGELFF. V and J are TRBV29-1 and TRBJ2-2; 9 bases fit TRBD1. Germline V lookup: CDR1 SQVTM, CDR2 ANQGSEA. This CDR3 contains 16 residues. After removal of 6 bases from V and 1 base from J, the junction contained 9 bases not matched to a gene.

This clonotype was seen at least ten times. The rearrangement uses TRBV7-2 and TRBJ1-4; 7 bases are a match to TRBD1. The CDR3 totals 14 residues. From germline, CDR1 is SGHTA and CDR2 FQGNSA. J lost 8 bases, V lost 6 bases, and 9 bases had no gene match. The CDR3: CASSRQGRGEKLFF. CDR3 coding DNA: TGTGCCAGCAGTCGACAGGGACGAGGGGAAAAACTGTTTTTT.

The chain combines TRBV3-1 with TRBJ2-5; 10 nucleotides match TRBD2. The V gene's germline CDR1 is LGHDT and CDR2 YNNKEL (reference sequence). V was pared by 4 bases and J by 5 bases, with 4 bases of the junction left unmatched. The CDR3 is 14 amino acids. The CDR3 here is CASSPLAGPETQYF. DNA for the CDR3: TGTGCCAGCAGCCCACTAGCGGGACCCGAGACCCAGTACTTC.

This sequence joins TRBV11-2 and TRBJ2-7; D is unresolved. Trimming took off 4 bases at V and 6 bases at J, with 7 bases between the two ends. Germline-derived CDR1 and CDR2 are SGHAT and FQNNGV. CDR3 length: 11 residues. The CDR3 reads CASSSYGEQYF. The DNA for the CDR3 is TGTGCCAGCAGCTCGTATGGCGAGCAGTACTTC.

The chain employs TRBV27 and TRBJ2-7; D is ambiguous. V lost 8 bases and J 3 bases, leaving 11 bases between the germline ends. The germline V gene has CDR1 MNHEY and CDR2 SMNVEV (reference sequence). The length of the CDR3 is 12 residues. The CDR3 DNA is TGTGCCAGCGGTCCCGACGGCTACGAGCAGTACTTC. It is translated as CASGPDGYEQYF.

The chain is built from TRBV5-1 and TRBJ2-7; 9 nucleotides match TRBD1. V lost 3 bases to trimming and J lost 1 base; unmatched junction nucleotides: 5. From germline, CDR1 is SGHRS and CDR2 YFSETQ. This CDR3 comprises 15 residues. CDR3 amino acids: CASSWTGVTSYEQYF. The DNA of the CDR3 is TGCGCCAGCAGCTGGACAGGGGTTACTTCCTACGAGCAGTACTTC.

V and J are TRBV6-2 or TRBV6-3 and TRBJ1-1; D is unclear. In germline, CDR1 is MNHEY, CDR2 SVGEGT. The CDR3 has 13 residues. With 4 bases removed from V and 4 bases from J, the gap between germline ends came to 10 bases. The chain's CDR3 is CASSSYLGTEAFF. CDR3 coding DNA: TGTGCCAGCAGTTCATATTTGGGCACTGAAGCTTTCTTT.

The table lists this clonotype with a few counts. CDR3 loop: CSARIPGQGIRELFF. The CDR3 coding sequence is TGCAGTGCTAGAATACCGGGACAGGGAATTAGGGAGCTGTTTTTT. The chain combines TRBV20-1 with TRBJ2-2, with 9 bases lining up with TRBD1. This CDR3 is built from 15 residues. The ends lost 2 bases at V and 9 bases at J; junction bases unmatched: 10. From germline, CDR1 is DFQATT and CDR2 SNEGSKA (reference sequence).

The V and J genes are TRBV5-8 and TRBJ2-3; D gene unclear. Germline CDR1 is SGHTS and CDR2 is YDEGEE. The CDR3 is 15 amino acids. With 2 bases removed from V and 2 bases from J, the gap between germline ends came to 12 bases. The CDR3 here is CASSFYQPATDTQYF. The DNA for the CDR3 is TGTGCCAGCAGCTTTTATCAGCCAGCCACAGATACGCAGTATTTT.

The chain is built from TRBV27 and TRBJ2-3, with D perhaps TRBD2 (6 bases). This CDR3 contains 15 residues. With 5 bases removed from V and 0 bases from J, the gap between germline ends came to 12 bases. Germline V CDR1 and CDR2: MNHEY, SMNVEV (reference sequence). CDR3 in amino acids: CASSTLRDSTDTQYF. The CDR3 nucleotides read TGTGCCAGCAGTACCCTGCGGGACAGCACAGATACGCAGTATTTT.

This clonotype has more than one count but fewer than ten. This sequence joins TRBV6-2 or TRBV6-3 and TRBJ1-5; D may be TRBD1 (5 bases). This CDR3 has 13 residues. The V end lost 7 bases, the J end lost 7 bases, and 14 bases lay between the germline ends. The germline CDR1 and CDR2 sequences are MNHEY and SVGEGT. The DNA for the CDR3 is TGTGCCAGCAAGGGTCAGGGTGCCCAGCCCCAGCATTTT. It encodes CASKGQGAQPQHF.

The rearrangement uses TRBV7-6 and TRBJ2-5; 13 bases fit TRBD2. Unmatched junction bases numbered 4, after V lost 2 bases and J lost 4 bases. This CDR3 region has 16 residues. CDR1 is SGHVS, CDR2 FNYEAQ, per germline. The CDR3 nucleotides are TGTGCCAGCAGCTTAACTAGCGGGGGGGTATCAGAGACCCAGTACTTC. It translates to CASSLTSGGVSETQYF.

This sequence joins TRBV4-1 and TRBJ2-5; perhaps TRBD1 as D (6 bases). CDR1 is MGHRA, CDR2 YSYEKL, per germline. This CDR3 comprises 19 residues. With 1 base removed from V and 2 bases from J, the gap between germline ends came to 23 bases. The CDR3 DNA reads TGCGCCAGCAGCCAAGTTCCGACCGGGACACCCAAGGGGCAAGAGACCCAGTACTTC. Protein product: CASSQVPTGTPKGQETQYF.

The gene calls are TRBV20-1 and TRBJ2-7; the D gene is possibly TRBD1 (6 bases). The CDR3 totals 13 residues. Germline V CDR1 and CDR2: DFQATT, SNEGSKA (reference sequence). The ends were cut back, 0 bases at V and 2 bases at J, with 8 bases in the middle. CDR3: CSAREGQTYEQYF. DNA of the CDR3: TGCAGTGCTAGAGAGGGACAAACCTACGAGCAGTACTTC.

This clonotype occurred many times. The genes are TRBV12-3 or TRBV12-4 and TRBJ2-1, with 7 bases matching TRBD1. This CDR3 is built from 14 residues. The V segment lost 7 bases and the J segment 2 bases; nucleotides outside the gene matches: 5. The CDR3 coding sequence is TGTGCCAGCACCGAGGGGGCAGCCTACAATGAGCAGTTCTTC. Residues: CASTEGAAYNEQFF.

The chain joins TRBV7-9 to TRBJ2-5; TRBD2 matches 7 bases. There are 15 residues in the CDR3. Germline CDR1 SEHNR, CDR2 FQNEAQ (reference sequence). J lost 5 bases, V lost 7 bases, and 13 bases had no gene match. CDR3 bases: TGTGCCAGCACCCCTCGCCGCGGGGGAGGCGAGACCCAGTACTTC. This gives the protein CASTPRRGGGETQYF. Looking up the rest from reference TRBV7-9 and TRBJ2-5 gives the full variable domain: DTGVSQNPRHKITKRGQNVTFRCDPISEHNRLYWYRQTLGQGPEFLTYFQNEAQLEKSRLLSDRFSAERPKGSFSTLEIQRTEQGDSAMYLCASTPRRGGGETQYFGPGTRLLVL.

This clonotype has just one count. V and J are TRBV6-5 and TRBJ2-6; D might be TRBD1 or TRBD2, each matching 5 bases. Trimming removed 3 bases at V and 1 base at J, with 13 bases between. This CDR3 contains 17 residues. The germline V gene has CDR1 MNHEY and CDR2 SVGAGI. The CDR3, as DNA: TGTGCCAGCAGTTATGGGGGTAGGGGATCTGGGGCCAACGTCCTGACTTTC. It is translated as CASSYGGRGSGANVLTF.

This clonotype was seen at least ten times. The chain links TRBV12-3 or TRBV12-4 to TRBJ2-3; 7 nucleotides align to TRBD2. V dropped 7 bases and J dropped 1; count of bases not matched to a gene: 8. The CDR3 runs 15 residues. In DNA, the CDR3 is TGTGCCAGCACCTACGGCAGCGGGGGCACAGATACGCAGTATTTT. Residues: CASTYGSGGTDTQYF.